This T cell receptor beta chain was captured in a study of T cells in Graves' hyperthyroidism and ophthalmopathy. CDR3 length: 14 residues. The V and J ends lost 4 bases and 5 bases respectively, with 15 bases between them. Germline lookup yields CDR1 SGHDT and CDR2 YYEEEE. This clonotype was seen at least ten times. Clinical symptoms, serum thyroxine, TRAb, thyroid ultrasound and orbital computed tomography informed diagnoses. Amplification yielded TCR beta CDR3 regions, with RNA transcripts as the source. Initially, a first-round RT-PCR of the TCR CDR3 employed the HTBI primer set. TCRdb independently ran MiXCR on the multiplex PCR reads; one entry per CDR3 protein. The table lists about 200,000 distinct CDR3 sequences, 15% to 20% of them singletons.

The genes are TRBV5-6 and TRBJ2-5; D perhaps matches TRBD1 (5 bases). This clonotype originated in a man in his fifties or sixties with Graves' hyperthyroidism. Material for sequencing was blood. The CDR3 nucleotides read TGTGCCAGCAGCAGTCGACAACCAGGGGAGACCCAGTACTTC. It is translated as CASSSRQPGETQYF.